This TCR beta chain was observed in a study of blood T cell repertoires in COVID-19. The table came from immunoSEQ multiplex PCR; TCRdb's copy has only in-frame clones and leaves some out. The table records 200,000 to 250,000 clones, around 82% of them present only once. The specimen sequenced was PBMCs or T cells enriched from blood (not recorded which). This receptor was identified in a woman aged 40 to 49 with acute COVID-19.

The CDR3 here is CASSLGTGENTEAFF. The CDR3 nucleotides are TGTGCCAGCAGCTTGGGAACGGGGGAGAACACTGAAGCTTTCTTT. The chain is built from TRBV5-6 and TRBJ1-1; D possibly corresponds to TRBD1 (5 bases). Looked up from germline, CDR1 is SGHDT and CDR2 is YYEEEE. The CDR3 consists of 15 residues. Trimming cost V 0 bases and J 1 base, with 10 bases left between them.